This TCR beta chain was sequenced in a study of blood T cell repertoires in COVID-19. The V end was cut by 7 bases, the J end by 5 bases, with 10 bases between. CDR3 length equals 12 residues. Germline CDR1 and CDR2: SGDLS and YYNGEE. Assay: immunoSEQ multiplex PCR; the TCRdb copy retains only in-frame clones and omits some. This table has around 340,000 clones, 65% to 90% appearing once. This clone was detected once. The sample was PBMCs or T cells enriched from blood (not recorded which). The V and J genes are TRBV9 and TRBJ1-5; D gene ambiguous. This sequence originates from a woman aged 40 to 50 with acute COVID-19. CDR3 sequence: CASSRGDQPQHF. The DNA for the CDR3 is TGTGCCAGCTCACGCGGGGATCAGCCCCAGCATTTT.